A selection of T cell receptor beta chains follows, all from one sample in a study of Tregs in tolerant kidney transplant recipients. Generated by immunoSEQ multiplex PCR, the TCRdb table keeps only in-frame clones and is missing some. The table records 50,000 to 80,000 clones, roughly 98% of them present only once. This material consisted of Tregs from blood, taken before the transplant. The receptors here all came from a human donor who received a combined kidney and bone marrow transplant. Each CDR3 is given with its conserved first and last residue. The order of the fields is J gene, D gene, V gene, clone size, CDR3 DNA, CDR3 protein. D genes are given only for firm matches. A clone size is listed for some rows: how often the clone was seen (once, few, many), or a class if it is expanded.

>TRBJ2-1|-|TRBV25-1|-
TGTGCCAGCAGTGAATCTGCTAGGATGCGTGAGCAGTTCTTC
CASSESARMREQFF
>TRBJ1-1|-|TRBV19|few
TGTGCCAGTAGTCCGACAAGGAACACTGAAGCTTTCTTT
CASSPTRNTEAFF
>TRBJ2-2|TRBD2|TRBV7-3|-
TGTGCCAGCAGCTTAACGTTCGGGGGGGCGTCCGGGGAGCTGTTTTTT
CASSLTFGGASGELFF
>TRBJ1-3|TRBD1|TRBV19|-
TGTGCCAGTAGTATCATCCCCGGGACAGCTGGAAACACCATATATTTT
CASSIIPGTAGNTIYF
>TRBJ2-2|-|TRBV9|-
TGTGCCAGCAGCGTAAGGCCGGAGGGTGGCTGGGTGAACACCGGGGAGCTGTTTTTT
CASSVRPEGGWVNTGELFF
>TRBJ2-7|TRBD2|TRBV7-2|-
TGTGCCAGCAGCTTAGGTGCCCTACTAGCGGGAGGAGTCCACGAGCAGTACTTC
CASSLGALLAGGVHEQYF
>TRBJ1-5|TRBD1|TRBV4-2|once
TGTGCCAGTAAATCGAACAGGGGTAGCAATCAGCCCCAGCATTTT
CASKSNRGSNQPQHF
>TRBJ1-1|TRBD1|TRBV11-1|-
TGTGCCAGCAGCTTCCAGGGGGACACTGAAGCTTTCTTT
CASSFQGDTEAFF
>TRBJ2-7|TRBD2|TRBV27|-
TGTGCCAGCAGTCCTTATGGCCCCGTGGGCGGGAGAACCTACGAGCAGTACTTC
CASSPYGPVGGRTYEQYF
>TRBJ2-7|TRBD2|TRBV6-1|-
TGTGCCAGCAGTTCCACGGGGACTACGGGGGAGCAGTACTTC
CASSSTGTTGEQYF
>TRBJ1-2|TRBD1|TRBV5-1|-
TGCGCCAGCAGCTTAGGGACAGTGACTAACTATGGCTACACCTTC
CASSLGTVTNYGYTF
>TRBJ2-7|TRBD2|TRBV11-3|-
TGTGCCAGCAGCTTTCGGACTAGCGGGAGGATCGAGCAGTACTTC
CASSFRTSGRIEQYF
>TRBJ2-3|-|TRBV7-6|-
TGTGCCAGCAGCCCAATTACAGATACGCAGTATTTT
CASSPITDTQYF
>TRBJ2-2|-|TRBV7-9|-
TGTGCCAGCAGCTTGGGAGCCGGGGAGCTGTTTTTT
CASSLGAGELFF
>TRBJ2-3|-|TRBV10-3|-
TGTGCCATCAGTGAGTCTGCGGGGACCGCAGATACGCAGTATTTT
CAISESAGTADTQYF
>TRBJ2-1|-|TRBV4-2|-
TGTGCCAGCAGCCAAAGACGGGGGACCTACAATGAGCAGTTCTTC
CASSQRRGTYNEQFF
>TRBJ2-3|-|TRBV5-1|once
TGCGCCAGCAGCTTGGCCGTCGTTAGCACAGATACGCAGTATTTT
CASSLAVVSTDTQYF
>TRBJ1-3|-|TRBV10-3|-
TGTGCCATCAGTGGTGGGAGCCGGCGGAACACCATATATTTT
CAISGGSRRNTIYF
>TRBJ2-1|TRBD2|TRBV10-3|-
TGTGCCGTCAAAGTAGCGGGAGGTTACAATGAGCAGTTCTTC
CAVKVAGGYNEQFF
>TRBJ2-7|TRBD1|TRBV7-2|once
TGTGCCAGCAGCTTAGCGGCGACAGGGGTTACCTACGAGCAGTACTTC
CASSLAATGVTYEQYF
>TRBJ2-7|-|TRBV5-1|-
TGCGCCAGCAGCTTCTCGGGCGAGCAGTACTTC
CASSFSGEQYF
>TRBJ1-1|-|TRBV2|-
TGTGCCAGCAGTGAGTTAGGGAGAAACACTGAAGCTTTCTTT
CASSELGRNTEAFF
>TRBJ2-2|-|TRBV6-6|-
TGTGCCAGCAGCCGGGTGGCCGGGGAGCTGTTTTTT
CASSRVAGELFF
>TRBJ1-5|-|TRBV6-6|-
TGTGCCAGCAGTACCGAGGGCTCGGCTCAGCCCCAGCATTTT
CASSTEGSAQPQHF
>TRBJ2-1|TRBD2|TRBV10-3|-
TGTGCCATCACCGATCCCGTTTATGTGGGAGGGAAGCAGTTCTTC
CAITDPVYVGGKQFF
>TRBJ2-2|TRBD1|TRBV5-1|-
TGCGCCAGCAGCCCCGTAGGGGGCGCCACCGGGGAGCTGTTTTTT
CASSPVGGATGELFF